The 14 T cell receptor beta chains below were found in one sample sequenced in a study of siplizumab effects on memory and regulatory T cells. Assay: immunoSEQ multiplex PCR; the TCRdb copy retains only in-frame clones and omits some. The table includes some 97,000 clones, about 93% detected once. Sample: Tregs sorted from blood. Receptor source: a human donor in good health.

This clone was seen a single time. The gene calls are TRBV5-1 and TRBJ2-3, with TRBD2 matching over 9 bases. V shed 2 bases and J 9 bases; nucleotides not matched to a gene: 7. The CDR3 covers 14 residues. CDR1 and CDR2 from the germline V gene are SGHRS and YFSETQ. The CDR3 bases are TGCGCCAGCAGCTTCGGGACTAGCAGTCGAACGCAGTATTTT. This sequence encodes CASSFGTSSRTQYF.

This rearrangement joins TRBV21-1 to TRBJ1-5; TRBD1 is taken as the D call from the table, unchecked against the DNA. TRBV21-1 is tagged as a pseudogene. This CDR3 is 16 amino acids long. The CDR3 DNA is TGTGCCAGCAGCCAAGTCAGGGACAGGGGGGATCAGCCCCAGCATTTT. This sequence encodes CASSQVRDRGDQPQHF.

The chain couples TRBV15 to TRBJ1-5; D gene uncertain. The V and J ends lost 5 bases and 3 bases respectively, with 14 bases between them. Germline loops: CDR1 LNHNV, CDR2 YYDKDF (reference sequence). This CDR3 spans 15 amino acids. The CDR3 DNA is TGTGCCACCAGCTCTGGGGTCAGTTACAATCAGCCCCAGCATTTT. It yields the protein CATSSGVSYNQPQHF.

The genes are TRBV18 and TRBJ2-5; D may be TRBD1 (5 bases). The J call may be mistaken, given a closer DNA end match to TRBJ2-7. CDR1 KGHSH and CDR2 LQKENI come from the germline V gene. The CDR3 is made up of 13 amino acids. The CDR3 loop is CASSPQLGDEQYF. Here the CDR3 DNA reads TGTGCCAGCTCACCACAATTAGGGGACGAGCAGTACTTC.

The chain combines TRBV20-1 with TRBJ1-1; possible D gene TRBD1, 6 bases. The germline gives CDR1 DFQATT, CDR2 SNEGSKA (reference sequence). Between the trimmed V and J ends, which lost 2 bases and 10 bases, there was a span of 11 bases. The CDR3 runs 11 residues. CDR3 sequence reads: CSARKEGGAFF. The CDR3, as DNA: TGCAGTGCTAGAAAAGAAGGGGGAGCTTTCTTT.

The rearrangement links TRBV6-6 to TRBJ2-3; D ambiguous. Trimming cost V 6 bases and J 4 bases, with 11 bases left between them. This CDR3 contains 13 residues. Germline values: CDR1 MNHNY, CDR2 SVGAGI (reference sequence). CDR3 residues: CASSILVADTQYF. In nucleotides, the CDR3 is TGTGCCAGCAGCATCCTTGTAGCAGATACGCAGTATTTT.

The chain joins TRBV5-4 to TRBJ2-5, with D possibly being TRBD1 (5 bases). V lost 0 bases, J lost 4 bases, and 7 bases lay in between. CDR1 and CDR2 (germline): SGHNT, YYREEE (reference sequence). The CDR3 is made up of 13 amino acids. This chain's CDR3 is CASSLARAETQYF. For the CDR3, the DNA is TGTGCCAGCAGCTTGGCCAGGGCAGAGACCCAGTACTTC.

This chain connects TRBV5-1 to TRBJ2-2, with D perhaps TRBD1 (7 bases). V was cut by 4 bases and J by 6 bases, with 19 bases left in between. Germline loops: CDR1 SGHRS, CDR2 YFSETQ. The CDR3 length is 16 residues. CDR3 amino acids: CASSRDGGGAAGELFF. CDR3 nucleotides: TGCGCCAGCAGCCGGGACGGAGGGGGCGCGGCCGGGGAGCTGTTTTTT.

DNA of the CDR3: TGCGCCAGCAGCTTGATTTGGGGGCAACAGACCCAGTACTTC. Its protein product is CASSLIWGQQTQYF. V usage is TRBV5-1 and J usage is TRBJ2-5, with a weak D call TRBD1 (6 bases). The V gene's germline CDR1 is SGHRS and CDR2 YFSETQ. Trimming stripped 1 base from V and 6 bases from J, with 13 bases between. The CDR3 runs to 14 residues.

The chain is built from TRBV11-2 and TRBJ1-2; D ambiguous. CDR3 size: 16 residues. V was trimmed by 0 bases and J by 8 bases, leaving 19 bases between them. Germline CDR1 is SGHAT and CDR2 is FQNNGV. CDR3 residues: CASSLDFRTGAIGYTF. The CDR3 DNA follows: TGTGCCAGCAGCTTAGATTTTAGGACGGGCGCAATAGGCTACACCTTC.

This chain connects TRBV9 to TRBJ1-1; D not certain. Between the trimmed V and J ends, which lost 0 bases and 1 base, there was a span of 4 bases. The V gene's germline CDR1 is SGDLS and CDR2 YYNGEE. The CDR3 runs to 13 residues. In nucleotides, the CDR3 is TGTGCCAGCAGCGTAGGAAAGAACACTGAAGCTTTCTTT. The encoded protein is CASSVGKNTEAFF. Together with reference TRBV9 and TRBJ1-1, the CDR3 gives the full variable domain: DSGVTQTPKHLITATGQRVTLRCSPRSGDLSVYWYQQSLDQGLQFLIQYYNGEERAKGNILERFSAQQFPDLHSELNLSSLELGDSALYFCASSVGKNTEAFFGQGTRLTVV.

J is TRBJ1-3 and V is TRBV28; tentatively, D is TRBD1 (5 bases). Germline V gene data show CDR1 as MDHEN and CDR2 as SYDVKM. This CDR3 is built from 16 residues. V was pared by 3 bases and J by 0 bases, with 12 bases between. This chain's CDR3 is CASSLGGTNSGNTIYF. Here the CDR3 DNA reads TGTGCCAGCAGTTTGGGGGGGACCAACTCTGGAAACACCATATATTTT. Using reference TRBV28 and TRBJ1-3 for the parts outside the CDR3, the full variable domain is DVKVTQSSRYLVKRTGEKVFLECVQDMDHENMFWYRQDPGLGLRLIYFSYDVKMKEKGDIPEGYSVSREKKERFSLILESASTNQTSMYLCASSLGGTNSGNTIYFGEGSWLTVV.

This rearrangement joins TRBV18 to TRBJ2-7; 7 bases are a match to TRBD2. Germline CDR1 reads KGHSH; CDR2 reads LQKENI. The CDR3 covers 15 residues. The ends lost 4 bases at V and 0 bases at J; junction bases unmatched: 6. The CDR3 spells CASSQSGTISYEQYF. The CDR3, as DNA: TGTGCCAGCTCACAATCCGGGACTATCTCCTACGAGCAGTACTTC.

This chain joins TRBV27 and TRBJ2-7; 9 positions agree with TRBD2. Germline V gene lookup returns CDR1 MNHEY and CDR2 SMNVEV (reference sequence). The CDR3 is 18 residues long. Trimming cost V 8 bases and J 4 bases; bases outside gene matches: 21. The CDR3 DNA follows: TGTGCCAGCGCGCCGATCACGAAAACGACTAGCGGAGGGTACGAGCAGTACTTC. Protein product: CASAPITKTTSGGYEQYF.